A single sample gave rise to the 22 T cell receptor beta chains below, sequenced in a study of cytomegalovirus exposure and HLA in healthy donors. The PCR used 60 Vbeta and 13 Jbeta primers. Clones were read by immunoSEQ multiplex PCR, and TCRdb kept only the in-frame ones, dropping some. The sample lists about 98,000 clones; 69% were seen once. Specimen: PBMCs. All receptors come from a female donor in good health and CMV-seronegative.

This chain connects TRBV4-1 to TRBJ1-3; D possibly corresponds to TRBD1 (5 bases). CDR1 is MGHRA and CDR2 is YSYEKL in the germline V gene. This CDR3 contains 17 residues. V gave up 0 bases and J gave up 3 bases, with 15 bases separating them. The CDR3 reads CASSQEGGQGFGNTIYF. CDR3 DNA: TGCGCCAGCAGCCAAGAAGGTGGGCAGGGATTTGGAAACACCATATATTTT.

The chain joins TRBV28 to TRBJ2-1; perhaps TRBD1 as D (5 bases). The CDR3 runs 14 residues. Trimming pared 2 bases from V and 0 bases from J, leaving 5 bases between. Germline V gives CDR1 MDHEN, CDR2 SYDVKM. The CDR3 loop is CASSLDSSYNEQFF. The CDR3 DNA reads TGTGCCAGCAGTTTAGACAGCTCCTACAATGAGCAGTTCTTC.

The chain combines TRBV18 with TRBJ1-1; 9 bases match TRBD1. The CDR3 spans 16 residues. The germline V gene encodes CDR1 KGHSH and CDR2 LQKENI. The J segment lost 5 bases and the V segment lost 3 bases, leaving 10 bases of the junction unmatched. CDR3 in amino acids: CASSPGQGRLITEAFF. DNA for the CDR3: TGTGCCAGCTCACCCGGACAGGGGAGGTTAATTACTGAAGCTTTCTTT.

The chain recombines TRBV11-3 with TRBJ2-5; 7 bases map to TRBD1. CDR1 is SGHNT and CDR2 is YENEEA in the germline V gene. Losses at the gene ends were 6 bases for V and 5 bases for J; bases not matched to a gene: 3. This CDR3 is built from 12 residues. The CDR3: CASRTGWETQYF. In nucleotides, the CDR3 is TGTGCCAGCAGGACAGGGTGGGAGACCCAGTACTTC.

This clone was detected only a few times. The V call is TRBV7-9, the J call TRBJ2-7, with 9 bases matching TRBD1. Germline V gene lookup returns CDR1 SEHNR and CDR2 FQNEAQ (reference sequence). Trimming at V came to 5 bases and at J to 4 bases, leaving 6 bases not matched to a gene. The CDR3 runs to 14 residues. As DNA, the CDR3 is TGTGCCAGCAGCGTAACAGGGGGCAGTTACGAGCAGTACTTC. This codes for CASSVTGGSYEQYF.

V usage is TRBV7-9 and J usage is TRBJ2-2; the D gene is possibly TRBD1 (5 bases). Looked up from germline, CDR1 is SEHNR and CDR2 is FQNEAQ (reference sequence). V lost 2 bases, J lost 0 bases, and 10 bases lay in between. This CDR3 spans 16 amino acids. Here the CDR3 DNA reads TGTGCCAGCAGCTTACCGACAGCTACGAACACCGGGGAGCTGTTTTTT. Translating it yields CASSLPTATNTGELFF.

CDR3 sequence reads: CASSIGTGKHGYTF. The CDR3 coding sequence is TGTGCCAGTAGTATAGGAACAGGGAAACACGGCTACACCTTC. The chain is built from TRBV19 and TRBJ1-2; D is possibly TRBD1 (6 bases). There are 14 residues in the CDR3. CDR1 and CDR2 (germline): LNHDA, SQIVND (reference sequence). Trimming cost V 1 base and J 8 bases, with 14 bases left between them.

This clone has a handful of counts. The rearrangement uses TRBV21-1 and TRBJ2-7; TRBD2, the D gene given by the table, was not confirmed from the DNA. TRBV21-1 is recorded as a pseudogene. This CDR3 is built from 20 residues. CDR3 residues: CASSKGQRSLLAGGSYEQYF. In DNA, the CDR3 is TGTGCCAGCAGCAAAGGTCAGAGGTCCCTCCTAGCGGGAGGCTCCTACGAGCAGTACTTC.

This rearrangement joins TRBV11-3 to TRBJ2-7; 7 bases match TRBD2. The germline gives CDR1 SGHNT, CDR2 YENEEA. There are 13 residues in the CDR3. V trimming: 1 base; J trimming: 4 bases; junction bases outside the gene matches: 1. The CDR3 DNA reads as TGTGCCAGCAGCTTAGGGGAGGGTTACGAGCAGTACTTC. This sequence encodes CASSLGEGYEQYF.

The CDR3 region is CASSSGGWQPSNYGYTF. Here the CDR3 DNA reads TGTGCCAGCAGTTCCGGGGGGTGGCAGCCTTCTAACTATGGCTACACCTTC. This sequence joins TRBV28 and TRBJ1-2, with D perhaps TRBD1 (5 bases). The CDR3 sequence is 17 residues long. Per germline, CDR1 MDHEN and CDR2 SYDVKM. Trimming pared 4 bases from V and 0 bases from J, leaving 18 bases between.

This sequence joins TRBV19 and TRBJ2-1; maybe TRBD1 (5 bases). CDR3 size: 15 residues. Germline values: CDR1 LNHDA, CDR2 SQIVND (reference sequence). V lost 2 bases and J 8 bases, leaving 16 bases between the germline ends. The CDR3 spells CASSIQGLYSDEQFF. The CDR3 DNA follows: TGTGCCAGTAGTATACAGGGTCTGTATTCCGATGAGCAGTTCTTC. Drawing the rest from reference TRBV19 and TRBJ2-1, the complete variable domain is DGGITQSPKYLFRKEGQNVTLSCEQNLNHDAMYWYRQDPGQGLRLIYYSQIVNDFQKGDIAEGYSVSREKKESFPLTVTSAQKNPTAFYLCASSIQGLYSDEQFFGPGTRLTVL.

The rearrangement joins TRBV2 to TRBJ2-2; the match to TRBD1 covers 7 bases. The CDR3 is 14 amino acids. Germline loops: CDR1 SNHLY, CDR2 FYNNEI. The V and J ends lost 4 bases and 6 bases, in that order; junction bases with no gene match: 5. The CDR3 bases are TGTGCCAGCAGTGTGTTAGGGGGCGCCGGGGAGCTGTTTTTT. This codes for CASSVLGGAGELFF.

The gene calls are TRBV10-3 and TRBJ1-2, with 8 nucleotides matching TRBD1. This CDR3 has 13 residues. The germline V gene has CDR1 ENHRY and CDR2 SYGVKD. Trimming took 4 bases from V and 3 from J; bases not matched to a gene: 1. In DNA form, the CDR3 reads TGTGCCATCAGTGCGACAGGGGACTATGGCTACACCTTC. Translation gives CAISATGDYGYTF.

Worth noting for this clone: Other DNA sequences in this sample translate to the same CDR3. This chain's CDR3 is CASSLGGSSYEQYF. The CDR3 region has the DNA TGTGCCAGCAGTTTGGGCGGGAGCTCCTACGAGCAGTACTTC. The chain recombines TRBV28 with TRBJ2-7; 7 bases line up with TRBD2. CDR1 is MDHEN, CDR2 SYDVKM, per germline. V lost 3 bases, J lost 0 bases, and 2 bases stayed unmatched. CDR3 size: 14 residues.

The J gene is TRBJ1-1, the V gene TRBV6-5; D is unclear. Trimming removed 6 bases at V and 1 base at J, with 18 bases between. Per germline, CDR1 MNHEY and CDR2 SVGAGI. The CDR3 runs to 16 residues. CDR3 sequence: CASRYLTGNGNTEAFF. CDR3 nucleotides: TGTGCCAGCAGATACCTCACGGGTAACGGGAACACTGAAGCTTTCTTT.

The gene calls are TRBV5-5 and TRBJ2-1, with D perhaps TRBD2 (5 bases). Germline lookup yields CDR1 SGHKS and CDR2 YYEKEE (reference sequence). The CDR3 is 12 residues long. V lost 2 bases and J 10 bases, leaving 10 bases between the germline ends. The CDR3: CASSLLVLEQFF. The CDR3, as DNA: TGTGCCAGCAGCTTACTAGTCCTCGAGCAGTTCTTC.

This rearrangement joins TRBV19 to TRBJ1-3; D ambiguous. Trimming pared 3 bases from V and 4 bases from J, leaving 4 bases between. Germline loops: CDR1 LNHDA, CDR2 SQIVND (reference sequence). This CDR3 contains 12 residues. The CDR3 coding sequence is TGTGCCAGTAGTATTTCGGGAAACACCATATATTTT. As protein: CASSISGNTIYF.

This chain links TRBV10-3 with TRBJ1-2; TRBD1 might be the D (5 bases). The germline V gene has CDR1 ENHRY and CDR2 SYGVKD. The CDR3 length is 13 residues. Deletions cut 2 bases from V and 5 bases from J, with 9 bases between. CDR3: CAISEGGTYGYTF. The DNA of the CDR3 is TGTGCCATCAGTGAGGGGGGGACGTATGGCTACACCTTC.

The chain is built from TRBV30 and TRBJ2-3; TRBD2 matches at 13 bases. CDR3 length equals 19 residues. Unmatched junction bases numbered 16, after V lost 4 bases and J lost 3 bases. Per the germline V gene, CDR1 is GTSNPN and CDR2 is SVGIG (reference sequence). CDR3 coding DNA: TGTGCCTGGACTGTAGAGTTACTAGCGGGGGGGAGGAGGACAGATACGCAGTATTTT. Encoded protein: CAWTVELLAGGRRTDTQYF.

The chain carries TRBV7-2 and TRBJ2-2; possibly TRBD1 for D (5 bases). CDR1 SGHTA and CDR2 FQGNSA come from the germline V gene. V lost 1 base and J lost 5, with 8 bases in between. CDR3 length equals 14 residues. The CDR3 spells CASSLVGLTGELFF. CDR3 nucleotide sequence: TGTGCCAGCAGCTTAGTGGGGCTAACCGGGGAGCTGTTTTTT.

This clone has more than one count but fewer than ten. The CDR3 region is CASSLLAGIGYTF. The CDR3 nucleotides read TGTGCCAGCAGCCTACTGGCGGGGATTGGCTACACCTTC. This chain joins TRBV11-2 and TRBJ1-2; no reliable D call. Trimming took 5 bases from V and 7 from J, leaving 14 bases between them. Germline values: CDR1 SGHAT, CDR2 FQNNGV. This CDR3 spans 13 amino acids.

The chain combines TRBV27 with TRBJ2-1; TRBD2 matches 14 bases. This CDR3 comprises 16 residues. V was pared by 2 bases and J by 6 bases, with 3 bases of the junction left unmatched. In germline, CDR1 is MNHEY, CDR2 SMNVEV (reference sequence). The CDR3, as DNA: TGTGCCAGCAGTTTACGACTAGCGGGGGGGTTCAATGAGCAGTTCTTC. Translation gives CASSLRLAGGFNEQFF.